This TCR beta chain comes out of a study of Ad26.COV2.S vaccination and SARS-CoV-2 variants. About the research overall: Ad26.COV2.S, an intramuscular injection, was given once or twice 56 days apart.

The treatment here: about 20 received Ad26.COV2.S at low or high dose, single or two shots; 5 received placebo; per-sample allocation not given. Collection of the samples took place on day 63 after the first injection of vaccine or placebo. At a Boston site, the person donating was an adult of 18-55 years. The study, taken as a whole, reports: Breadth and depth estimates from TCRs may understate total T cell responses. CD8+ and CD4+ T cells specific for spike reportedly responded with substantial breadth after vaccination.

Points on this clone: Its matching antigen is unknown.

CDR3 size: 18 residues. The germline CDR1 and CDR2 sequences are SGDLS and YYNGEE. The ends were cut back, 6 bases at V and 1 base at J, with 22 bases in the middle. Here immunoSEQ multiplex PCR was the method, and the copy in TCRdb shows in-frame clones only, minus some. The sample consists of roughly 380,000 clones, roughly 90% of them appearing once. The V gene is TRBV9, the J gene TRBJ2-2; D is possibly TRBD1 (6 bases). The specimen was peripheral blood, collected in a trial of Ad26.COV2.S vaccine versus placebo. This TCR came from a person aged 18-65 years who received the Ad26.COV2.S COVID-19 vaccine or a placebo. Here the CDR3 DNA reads TGTGCCAGCAAGCTAGGCGACAGCATAGGGGGGAACACCGGGGAGCTGTTTTTT. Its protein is CASKLGDSIGGNTGELFF.